This entry features one T cell receptor (beta chain) sequence. This CDR3 spans 15 amino acids. Germline lookup yields CDR1 MDHEN and CDR2 SYDVKM. V lost 6 bases, J lost 9 bases, and 21 bases lay in between. The assay was immunoSEQ multiplex PCR, and TCRdb's table has in-frame clones only and misses some. The data contain 79,000 or so clones, around 90% of them singletons. The data were obtained in a study of technical replicates of blood from a few donors. This TCR came from a human donor in good health. The sequenced sample consisted of T cells isolated from PBMCs. The chain uses TRBV28 and TRBJ2-1; tentative D call: TRBD2 (5 bases). Here the CDR3 reads CASRLDPQEGREQFF. The CDR3 region has the DNA TGTGCCAGCAGACTTGATCCACAAGAGGGTCGTGAGCAGTTCTTC.